Following are 17 T cell receptor beta chains from one sample sequenced in a study of T cells in Graves' hyperthyroidism and ophthalmopathy. The source material, RNA transcripts, was used to amplify TCR beta CDR3 regions. The study used the HTBI primer set for a first-round RT-PCR of the TCR CDR3. One entry per CDR3 protein results from TCRdb running MiXCR on the multiplex PCR reads. Of 300,000 to 450,000 distinct CDR3 sequences listed, around a sixth were seen once; the top ten hold about 38%. Sequencing was carried out using blood. These receptors all come from a man aged 18 to 29 with Graves' ophthalmopathy.

Ten or more counts support this clonotype. The V call is TRBV27, the J call TRBJ2-7; 8 bases are a match to TRBD1. This CDR3 has 14 residues. Germline V gene data show CDR1 as MNHEY and CDR2 as SMNVEV (reference sequence). The ends lost 5 bases at V and 2 bases at J; junction bases unmatched: 5. Written as DNA, the CDR3 is TGTGCCAGCAGTCTCTGGACAGGGCCCTACGAGCAGTACTTC. Translation: CASSLWTGPYEQYF.

V is TRBV12-3 or TRBV12-4 and J is TRBJ1-5, with TRBD1 matching 7 bases. The junction had 3 bases not matched to a gene; V was cut back by 6 bases and J by 4 bases. The CDR3 spans 13 residues. In DNA, the CDR3 is TGTGCCAGCAGGGTGACAGGGAATCAGCCCCAGCATTTT. Protein product: CASRVTGNQPQHF.

This clonotype occurred many times. J is TRBJ2-7 and V is TRBV28, with TRBD1 identical over 11 bases. The CDR3 runs 11 residues. V lost 7 bases and J lost 11; bases outside the gene matches: 4. Germline CDR1 is MDHEN and CDR2 is SYDVKM. The CDR3 DNA reads as TGTGCCAGCACCCAGGGACAGGGGGAGTACTTC. This gives the protein CASTQGQGEYF.

Turning to this clonotype: The junction and the germline gene differ at one end; a read error may be behind it. The chain has TRBV7-7 and TRBJ1-1; D may be TRBD1 (5 bases). The CDR3 sequence is 13 residues long. The germline V gene encodes CDR1 SSHAT and CDR2 FNYEAQ (reference sequence). CDR3 DNA: TGTGCTAGCAGCTTCTCGATAGGGGCTGAAGCTTTCTTT. The encoded protein is CASSFSIGAEAFF.

The chain links TRBV5-4 to TRBJ2-7; D is perhaps TRBD2 (6 bases). Between the trimmed V and J ends, which lost 4 bases and 2 bases, there was a span of 16 bases. The CDR3 spans 15 residues. Germline V CDR1 and CDR2: SGHNT, YYREEE (reference sequence). CDR3 coding DNA: TGTGCCAGCAGCCAACAGACGGGAGCAACCTACGAGCAGTACTTC. Amino acid sequence: CASSQQTGATYEQYF.

The J gene is TRBJ2-1, the V gene TRBV15; weak D call: TRBD2 (6 bases). This CDR3 region has 16 residues. Germline values: CDR1 LNHNV, CDR2 YYDKDF (reference sequence). V was shortened by 0 bases and J by 10 bases, with 19 bases between the two germline ends. CDR3 DNA: TGTGCCACCAGCAGAGATGAACCGGGACTTCAGGAGGAGCAGTTCTTC. This translates into CATSRDEPGLQEEQFF.

This clonotype was counted many times. The J gene is TRBJ1-2, the V gene TRBV18, with TRBD1 identical over 8 bases. CDR1 is KGHSH and CDR2 is LQKENI in the germline V gene. The length of the CDR3 is 14 residues. V shed 6 bases and J 4 bases; nucleotides not matched to a gene: 7. In DNA form, the CDR3 reads TGTGCCAGCTCCCCGGACAGGGACCTCTATGGCTACACCTTC. This sequence encodes CASSPDRDLYGYTF.

This clonotype was seen ten or more times. This chain links TRBV7-9 with TRBJ1-1; 7 bases fit TRBD1. This CDR3 is built from 14 residues. Losses at the gene ends were 3 bases for V and 1 base for J; bases not matched to a gene: 2. Germline V CDR1 and CDR2: SEHNR, FQNEAQ (reference sequence). Here the CDR3 reads CASSFQGENTEAFF. CDR3 coding DNA: TGTGCCAGCAGCTTCCAGGGGGAGAACACTGAAGCTTTCTTT.

This clonotype was counted at least ten times. The rearrangement joins TRBV12-3 or TRBV12-4 to TRBJ2-6, with D possibly matching TRBD1 (5 bases). Trimming took 1 base from V and 4 from J, leaving 20 bases between them. The CDR3 covers 19 residues. CDR3 DNA sequence: TGTGCCAGCAGTTTAGGATCAGGGTTATGGACGCGCGGGGCCAACGTCCTGACTTTC. Translating gives CASSLGSGLWTRGANVLTF.

This clonotype was observed at least ten times. This sequence joins TRBV28 and TRBJ1-6; 7 bases are a match to TRBD1. The CDR3 totals 14 residues. Germline V CDR1 and CDR2: MDHEN, SYDVKM. V was clipped by 5 bases and J by 5 bases; unmatched bases: 3. The CDR3 coding sequence is TGTGCCAGCAGTCCCGGGACAGATAATTCACCCCTCCACTTT. Encoded protein: CASSPGTDNSPLHF.

The gene calls are TRBV20-1 and TRBJ1-3; D unresolved. V lost 0 bases and J lost 2, with 8 bases in between. Germline values: CDR1 DFQATT, CDR2 SNEGSKA (reference sequence). There are 14 residues in the CDR3. The CDR3 here is CSAREGGPGNTIYF. CDR3 DNA sequence: TGCAGTGCTAGAGAGGGAGGCCCTGGAAACACCATATATTTT.

In its sample, this clonotype was seen many times. This sequence joins TRBV5-5 and TRBJ1-1; TRBD1 is a possible D gene (5 bases). Germline V CDR1 and CDR2: SGHKS, YYEKEE (reference sequence). The CDR3 is 13 residues long. V lost 1 base and J 4 bases, leaving 8 bases between the germline ends. This CDR3 reads CASSLLGTTEAFF. The CDR3 DNA reads TGTGCCAGCAGCTTGCTTGGGACCACTGAAGCTTTCTTT.

This clonotype was found many times. The rearrangement uses TRBV2 and TRBJ2-7; D ambiguous. V dropped 2 bases and J dropped 4 bases, with 6 bases sitting between them. This CDR3 has 12 amino acids. From germline, CDR1 is SNHLY and CDR2 FYNNEI. CDR3 amino acids: CASSEMEYEQYF. DNA for the CDR3: TGTGCCAGCAGTGAAATGGAATACGAGCAGTACTTC. The whole variable domain, remainder taken from reference TRBV2 and TRBJ2-7, is EPEVTQTPSHQVTQMGQEVILRCVPISNHLYFYWYRQILGQKVEFLVSFYNNEISEKSEIFDDQFSVERPDGSNFTLKIRSTKLEDSAMYFCASSEMEYEQYFGPGTRLTVT.

This clonotype was seen many times. The V and J genes are TRBV6-6 and TRBJ2-1, with 8 nucleotides matching TRBD1. Germline CDR1 is MNHNY and CDR2 is SVGAGI (reference sequence). The CDR3 totals 17 residues. After removal of 0 bases from V and 3 bases from J, the junction contained 7 bases not matched to a gene. The chain's CDR3 is CASSYSAAQGVYNEQFF. CDR3 DNA sequence: TGTGCCAGCAGTTACTCCGCGGCACAGGGGGTCTACAATGAGCAGTTCTTC.

This clonotype was detected only a few times. The rearrangement uses TRBV10-3 and TRBJ1-6; TRBD1 agrees at 7 bases. The CDR3 length is 15 residues. Germline values: CDR1 ENHRY, CDR2 SYGVKD. V lost 6 bases to trimming and J lost 6 bases; unmatched junction nucleotides: 8. In DNA, the CDR3 is TGTGCCATCAGCGGACAGGCCTCCATTAATTCACCCCTCCACTTT. The encoded protein is CAISGQASINSPLHF.

This clonotype was picked up a small number of times. This chain links TRBV4-1 with TRBJ1-1; no firm D call. The CDR3 sequence is 15 residues long. With 2 bases removed from V and 1 base from J, the gap between germline ends came to 11 bases. CDR1 is MGHRA, CDR2 YSYEKL, per germline. CDR3 amino acids: CASSQHPNTNTEAFF. CDR3 nucleotide sequence: TGCGCCAGCAGCCAACACCCTAACACGAACACTGAAGCTTTCTTT.

The rearrangement joins TRBV11-2 to TRBJ2-3; a possible D gene is TRBD2 (5 bases). Trimming stripped 6 bases from V and 9 bases from J, with 13 bases between. Germline lookup yields CDR1 SGHAT and CDR2 FQNNGV. This CDR3 has 12 amino acids. The DNA for the CDR3 is TGTGCCAGCAGTCTAGAGGGTCGGACGCAGTATTTT. This sequence encodes CASSLEGRTQYF.